This T cell receptor (beta chain) appears in the sequencing data of a study of blood T cell repertoires in COVID-19. Germline V gene data show CDR1 as SGHDT and CDR2 as YYEEEE. The CDR3 contains 13 residues. Between the trimmed V and J ends, which lost 0 bases and 7 bases, there was a span of 8 bases. TCRdb's copy holds only in-frame clones and misses some; the assay was immunoSEQ multiplex PCR. The table includes about 280,000 clones, about 90% detected once. The genes are TRBV5-6 and TRBJ2-1; TRBD2 is a possible D gene (5 bases). Sequenced input: peripheral blood. The sequence was obtained from a woman aged 45-65 years who had recovered from COVID-19. The CDR3 sequence is CASSLGGINEQFF. The DNA of the CDR3 is TGTGCCAGCAGCTTGGGAGGGATTAATGAGCAGTTCTTC. Full variable domain (missing parts from reference TRBV5-6 and TRBJ2-1): DAGVTQSPTHLIKTRGQQVTLRCSPKSGHDTVSWYQQALGQGPQFIFQYYEEEERQRGNFPDRFSGHQFPNYSSELNVNALLLGDSALYLCASSLGGINEQFFGPGTRLTVL.